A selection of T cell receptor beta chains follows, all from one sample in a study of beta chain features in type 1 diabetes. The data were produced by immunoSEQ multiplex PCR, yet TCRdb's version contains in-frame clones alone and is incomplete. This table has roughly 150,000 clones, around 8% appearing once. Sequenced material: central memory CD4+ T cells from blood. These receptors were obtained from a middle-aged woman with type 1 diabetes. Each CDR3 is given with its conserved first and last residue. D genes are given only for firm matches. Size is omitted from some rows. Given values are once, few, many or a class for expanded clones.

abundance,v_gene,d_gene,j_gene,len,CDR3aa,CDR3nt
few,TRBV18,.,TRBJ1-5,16,CASSPLGTLINQPQHF,TGTGCCAGCTCACCTCTCGGGACATTGATCAATCAGCCCCAGCATTTT
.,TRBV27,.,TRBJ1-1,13,CASSSRSPGQAFF,TGTGCCAGCAGTTCCCGGTCCCCAGGGCAAGCTTTCTTT
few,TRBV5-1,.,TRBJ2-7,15,CASSPRGTGRYEQYF,TGCGCCAGCAGCCCCCGGGGGACCGGAAGGTACGAGCAGTACTTC
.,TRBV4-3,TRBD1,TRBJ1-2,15,CASSQDAGTVYGYTF,TGCGCCAGCAGCCAAGATGCCGGGACAGTTTATGGCTACACCTTC
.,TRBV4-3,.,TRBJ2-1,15,CASSQTIHGEDEQFF,TGCGCCAGCAGCCAAACGATCCACGGGGAGGATGAGCAGTTCTTC
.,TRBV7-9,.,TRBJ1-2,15,CASSPSQGSRYGYTF,TGTGCCAGCAGCCCCTCACAGGGTTCTCGCTATGGCTACACCTTC
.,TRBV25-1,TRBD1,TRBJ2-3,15,CASSFLDRVADTQYF,TGTGCCAGCAGTTTCCTGGACAGGGTCGCAGATACGCAGTATTTT
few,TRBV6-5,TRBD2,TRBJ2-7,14,CASSYSSGTYEQYF,TGTGCCAGCAGTTACTCTAGCGGGACCTACGAGCAGTACTTC
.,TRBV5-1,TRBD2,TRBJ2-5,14,CASSLEVAGETQYF,TGCGCCAGCAGCTTGGAGGTAGCGGGAGAGACCCAGTACTTC
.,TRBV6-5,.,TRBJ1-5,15,CASSYSHRDNQPQHF,TGTGCCAGCAGTTACTCGCACAGGGATAATCAGCCCCAGCATTTT
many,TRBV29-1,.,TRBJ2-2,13,CSVYDSNTGELFF,TGCAGCGTTTATGACAGCAACACCGGGGAGCTGTTTTTT
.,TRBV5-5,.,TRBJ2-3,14,CASSLGGSTDTQYF,TGTGCCAGCAGCTTGGGAGGGAGCACAGATACGCAGTATTTT
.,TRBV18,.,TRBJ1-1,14,CASSPQGMNTEAFF,TGTGCCAGCTCACCACAGGGGATGAACACTGAAGCTTTCTTT
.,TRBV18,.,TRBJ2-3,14,CASSPPGWTDTQYF,TGTGCCAGCTCACCGCCGGGTTGGACAGATACGCAGTATTTT
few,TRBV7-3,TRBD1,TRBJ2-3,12,CASSFRQGAQYF,TGTGCCAGCAGCTTCCGACAGGGAGCGCAGTATTTT
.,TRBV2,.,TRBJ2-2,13,CASSLSTTGELFF,TGTGCCAGCAGTCTGAGTACCACCGGGGAGCTGTTTTTT
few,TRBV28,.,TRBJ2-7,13,CASGALGSYEQYF,TGTGCCAGCGGGGCCCTAGGATCCTACGAGCAGTACTTC
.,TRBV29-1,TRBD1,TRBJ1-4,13,CSVSPGGPEKLFF,TGCAGCGTCTCCCCAGGGGGACCTGAAAAACTGTTTTTT
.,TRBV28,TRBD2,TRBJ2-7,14,CAISRGGYPYEQYF,TGTGCCATATCCCGGGGGGGCTATCCCTACGAGCAGTACTTC
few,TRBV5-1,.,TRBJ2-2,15,CASSPQGLGTGELFF,TGCGCCAGCAGCCCACAGGGCTTGGGCACCGGGGAGCTGTTTTTT
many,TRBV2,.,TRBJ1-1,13,CASSSTSYTEAFF,TGTGCCAGCAGTTCTACTAGCTACACTGAAGCTTTCTTT
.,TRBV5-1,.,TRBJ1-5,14,CASSLGQADQPQHF,TGCGCCAGCAGCTTGGGGCAGGCCGATCAGCCCCAGCATTTT
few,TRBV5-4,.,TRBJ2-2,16,CASSLKLAGSVGELFF,TGTGCCAGCAGCTTGAAGTTGGCCGGGAGCGTCGGGGAGCTGTTTTTT
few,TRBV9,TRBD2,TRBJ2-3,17,CASSPVSGLAGEDTQYF,TGTGCCAGCAGCCCCGTTTCCGGACTAGCGGGGGAAGATACGCAGTATTTT
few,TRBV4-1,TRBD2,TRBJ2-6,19,CASSQGTGGESTGANVLTF,TGCGCCAGCAGCCAAGGGACGGGGGGGGAGAGTACTGGGGCCAACGTCCTGACTTTC
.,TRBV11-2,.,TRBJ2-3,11,CASSHTDTQYF,TGTGCCAGCAGCCATACAGATACGCAGTATTTT
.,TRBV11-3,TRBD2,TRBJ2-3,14,CASSSTSGADTQYF,TGTGCCAGCAGCTCGACTAGCGGGGCTGATACGCAGTATTTT
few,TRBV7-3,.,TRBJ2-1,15,CASSLDWSSYNEQFF,TGTGCCAGCAGCTTAGACTGGAGCTCCTACAATGAGCAGTTCTTC
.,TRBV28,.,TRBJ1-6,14,CASKADPLNSPLHF,TGTGCCAGCAAGGCGGATCCTCTTAATTCACCCCTCCACTTT
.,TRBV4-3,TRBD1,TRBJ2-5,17,CASSQEYGQGATETQYF,TGCGCCAGCAGCCAAGAGTACGGACAGGGGGCTACAGAGACCCAGTACTTC
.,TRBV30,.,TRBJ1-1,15,CASCPWGGEDTEAFF,TGTGCCTCCTGCCCATGGGGCGGAGAGGACACTGAAGCTTTCTTT
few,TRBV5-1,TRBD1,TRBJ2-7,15,CASSLTGQKEYEQYF,TGCGCCAGCAGCTTGACGGGACAGAAGGAATACGAGCAGTACTTC
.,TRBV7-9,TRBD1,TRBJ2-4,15,CASSGTDRVENIQYF,TGTGCCAGCAGCGGGACCGACAGGGTGGAAAACATTCAGTACTTC
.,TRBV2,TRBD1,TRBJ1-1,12,CAAQGAGTEAFF,TGTGCCGCGCAGGGGGCTGGAACTGAAGCTTTCTTT
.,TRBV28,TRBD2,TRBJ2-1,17,CASSLTGSGGSHNEQFF,TGTGCCAGCAGCCTCACGGGGAGCGGGGGGAGTCACAATGAGCAGTTCTTC
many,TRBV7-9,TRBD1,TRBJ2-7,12,CASSLALTGWYF,TGTGCCAGCAGCTTAGCCCTGACAGGGTGGTACTTC
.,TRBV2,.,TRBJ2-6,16,CASSENPRAGANVLTF,TGTGCCAGCAGTGAAAACCCCAGGGCTGGGGCCAACGTCCTGACTTTC
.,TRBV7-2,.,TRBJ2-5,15,CASSISRGFGETQYF,TGTGCCAGCAGCATATCACGGGGGTTTGGAGAGACCCAGTACTTC
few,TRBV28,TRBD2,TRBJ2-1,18,CASSPPQGREGGYNEQFF,TGTGCCAGCAGTCCGCCCCAGGGGCGGGAGGGAGGGTACAATGAGCAGTTCTTC
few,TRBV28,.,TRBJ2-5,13,CASSRTGEETQYF,TGTGCCAGCAGCCGTACCGGGGAAGAGACCCAGTACTTC
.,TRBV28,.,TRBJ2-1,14,CASITGSNSNEQFF,TGTGCCAGCATTACAGGGTCGAATTCCAATGAGCAGTTCTTC
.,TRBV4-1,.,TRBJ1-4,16,CASSPWTVATNEKLFF,TGCGCCAGCAGCCCCTGGACAGTTGCAACTAATGAAAAACTGTTTTTT
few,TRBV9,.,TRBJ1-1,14,CASSVGLEGTEAFF,TGTGCCAGCAGCGTAGGACTTGAGGGCACTGAAGCTTTCTTT
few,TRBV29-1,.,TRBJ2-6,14,CSVEAGAGANVLTF,TGCAGCGTAGAAGCAGGGGCTGGGGCCAACGTCCTGACTTTC